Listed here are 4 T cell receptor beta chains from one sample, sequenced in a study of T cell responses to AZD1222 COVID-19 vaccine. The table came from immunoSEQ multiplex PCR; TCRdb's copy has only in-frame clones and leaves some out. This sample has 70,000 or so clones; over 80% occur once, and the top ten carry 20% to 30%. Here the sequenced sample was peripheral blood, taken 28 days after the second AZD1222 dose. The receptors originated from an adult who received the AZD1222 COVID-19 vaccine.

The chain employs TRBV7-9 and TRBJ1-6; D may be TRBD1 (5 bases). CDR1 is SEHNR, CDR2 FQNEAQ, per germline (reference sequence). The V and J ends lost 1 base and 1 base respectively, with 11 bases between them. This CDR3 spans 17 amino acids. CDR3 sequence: CASSLGQGLSYNSPLHF. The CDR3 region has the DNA TGTGCCAGCAGCTTAGGGCAGGGATTATCCTATAATTCACCCCTCCACTTT.

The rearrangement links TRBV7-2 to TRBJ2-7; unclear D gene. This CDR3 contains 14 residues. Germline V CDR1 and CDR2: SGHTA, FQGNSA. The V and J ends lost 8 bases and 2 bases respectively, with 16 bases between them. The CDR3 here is CASRVSRTTYEQYF. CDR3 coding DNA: TGTGCCAGCCGAGTCTCTAGAACCACCTACGAGCAGTACTTC.

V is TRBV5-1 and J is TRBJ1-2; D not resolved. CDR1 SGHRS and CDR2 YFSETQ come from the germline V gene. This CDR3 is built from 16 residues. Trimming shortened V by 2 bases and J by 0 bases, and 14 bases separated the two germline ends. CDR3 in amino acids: CASSLTGMRSNYGYTF. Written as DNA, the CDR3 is TGCGCCAGCAGCTTAACGGGAATGAGGTCTAACTATGGCTACACCTTC. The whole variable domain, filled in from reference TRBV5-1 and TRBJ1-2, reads KAGVTQTPRYLIKTRGQQVTLSCSPISGHRSVSWYQQTPGQGLQFLFEYFSETQRNKGNFPGRFSGRQFSNSRSEMNVSTLELGDSALYLCASSLTGMRSNYGYTFGSGTRLTVV.

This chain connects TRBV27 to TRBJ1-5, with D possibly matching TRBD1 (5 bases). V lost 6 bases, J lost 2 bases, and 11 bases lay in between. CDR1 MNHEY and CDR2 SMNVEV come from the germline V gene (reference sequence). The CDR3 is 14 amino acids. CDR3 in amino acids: CASRGWGGNQPQHF. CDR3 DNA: TGTGCCAGCAGGGGGTGGGGGGGCAATCAGCCCCAGCATTTT.